The 8 T cell receptor beta chains listed next were all sequenced from one sample in a study of graft-versus-host responses after intestinal transplantation. Antigens for these TCRs are unknown. Some clones are missing from TCRdb's copy, which holds only in-frame ones; the method was immunoSEQ multiplex PCR. The sample has over 45,000 clones, around 93% seen once. Material: unstimulated CD4+ T cells sorted from spleen or lymph node cells, obtained before transplant. These receptors came from a human donor who was the organ donor for an intestinal transplant.

V gene TRBV2 combines with J gene TRBJ1-1, with 8 bases aligning to TRBD1. There are 16 residues in the CDR3. Trimming cost V 7 bases and J 0 bases; bases outside gene matches: 10. CDR1 and CDR2 from the germline V gene are SNHLY and FYNNEI. The CDR3 spells CASKGGTGPLNTEAFF. CDR3 nucleotide sequence: TGTGCCAGCAAGGGGGGGACAGGACCATTGAACACTGAAGCTTTCTTT.

The V call is TRBV5-1, the J call TRBJ2-3, with 12 bases lining up with TRBD2. The CDR3 contains 17 residues. The V gene's germline CDR1 is SGHRS and CDR2 YFSETQ. Trimming at V came to 4 bases and at J to 4 bases, leaving 10 bases not matched to a gene. The CDR3: CASSAGNLAGGPDTQYF. As DNA, the CDR3 is TGCGCCAGCAGCGCTGGTAACCTAGCGGGGGGGCCAGATACGCAGTATTTT. The full variable domain, rest sourced from reference TRBV5-1 and TRBJ2-3, is KAGVTQTPRYLIKTRGQQVTLSCSPISGHRSVSWYQQTPGQGLQFLFEYFSETQRNKGNFPGRFSGRQFSNSRSEMNVSTLELGDSALYLCASSAGNLAGGPDTQYFGPGTRLTVL.

The chain carries TRBV9 and TRBJ2-3; either TRBD1 or TRBD2 may supply D (6 bases each). Germline CDR1 SGDLS, CDR2 YYNGEE. V gave up 4 bases and J gave up 6 bases, with 15 bases separating them. The CDR3 runs to 14 residues. The CDR3 region is CASSPHPGADTQYF. CDR3 in DNA: TGTGCCAGCAGCCCCCACCCGGGGGCGGATACGCAGTATTTT.

This chain links TRBV4-2 with TRBJ2-3, with D perhaps assigned TRBD1 or TRBD2 (5 bases each). CDR1 LGHNA and CDR2 YNFKEQ come from the germline V gene. The CDR3 extends over 13 amino acids. V lost 8 bases, J lost 5 bases, and 14 bases lay in between. As DNA, the CDR3 is TGTGCCAGCGCCGGGACGGGACGAGATACGCAGTATTTT. This codes for CASAGTGRDTQYF.

This chain joins TRBV2 and TRBJ2-1, with D possibly being TRBD1 (6 bases). Looked up from germline, CDR1 is SNHLY and CDR2 is FYNNEI. The V end was cut by 5 bases, the J end by 1 base, with 12 bases between. The CDR3 is 15 residues long. The CDR3 nucleotides are TGTGCCAGCAGTAAGGACAGATCTTCCTACAATGAGCAGTTCTTC. Its translation is CASSKDRSSYNEQFF.

This sequence joins TRBV7-9 and TRBJ2-2; no reliable D call. The V end lost 5 bases, the J end lost 4 bases, and 20 bases lay between the germline ends. This CDR3 region has 17 residues. Germline V gene lookup returns CDR1 SEHNR and CDR2 FQNEAQ (reference sequence). The CDR3 DNA is TGTGCCAGCAGCCCCGCCAAACACGGGTCGGGCACCGGGGAGCTGTTTTTT. Translating gives CASSPAKHGSGTGELFF.

This chain joins TRBV10-3 and TRBJ2-2; 10 positions match TRBD2. Unmatched junction bases numbered 8, after V lost 6 bases and J lost 7 bases. Germline loops: CDR1 ENHRY, CDR2 SYGVKD. The CDR3 is made up of 15 amino acids. The CDR3 protein is CAIRLGTSESGELFF. The CDR3 coding sequence is TGTGCCATCAGATTAGGGACTAGCGAGAGCGGGGAGCTGTTTTTT.

The CDR3 DNA reads TGTGCCAGCCGAACAGGGGGCAATCAGCCCCAGCATTTT. This sequence encodes CASRTGGNQPQHF. The rearrangement joins TRBV18 to TRBJ1-5; 7 positions match TRBD1. The germline gives CDR1 KGHSH, CDR2 LQKENI. This CDR3 is built from 13 residues. J gave up 2 bases and V 8 bases, and 3 bases lay outside the gene matches. The full variable domain, completed using reference TRBV18 and TRBJ1-5, is NAGVMQNPRHLVRRRGQEARLRCSPMKGHSHVYWYRQLPEEGLKFMVYLQKENIIDESGMPKERFSAEFPKEGPSILRIQQVVRGDSAAYFCASRTGGNQPQHFGDGTRLSIL.